The rows below give T cell receptor beta chains drawn from one sample of a study of siplizumab effects on memory and regulatory T cells. TCRdb's copy holds only in-frame clones and misses some; the assay was immunoSEQ multiplex PCR. The data contain tens of thousands of clones, about 98% of them singletons. The sequencing sample was made of naive CD8+ T cells sorted from blood. These receptors all come from a human donor in good health. Both conserved end residues are part of each CDR3.

J gene	V gene	CDR3 protein
TRBJ2-5	TRBV5-1	CASSTGLAGGLETQYF
TRBJ2-7	TRBV6-6	CASSYPGRDEQYF
TRBJ2-5	TRBV7-6	CASRSVGQGTQETQYF
TRBJ2-7	TRBV7-8	CASSPGVGWSSYEQYF
TRBJ2-2	TRBV11-1	CASSSHGGETGELFF
TRBJ2-1	TRBV6-1	CASSEGMVAGEGEQFF
TRBJ2-3	TRBV2	CASKGGPDTQYF
TRBJ2-7	TRBV6-5	CASSYAGDEQYF
TRBJ1-1	TRBV27	CASSYRPGGWTEAFF
TRBJ1-4	TRBV27	CASSSDRGLGEKLFF
TRBJ2-3	TRBV25-1	CASSVTGPDTQYF
TRBJ1-1	TRBV7-9	CASSPRGPGNTEAFF
TRBJ2-7	TRBV2	CASSDTAGTYEQYF
TRBJ1-1	TRBV30	CAWSVGGMNTEAFF
TRBJ1-1	TRBV30	CAWSHLTPEAFF
TRBJ2-2	TRBV30	CAWSVQGAGELFF
TRBJ2-1	TRBV9	CASSGTSGSFNEQFF
TRBJ2-7	TRBV6-1	CASHGLTQTYEQYF
TRBJ2-7	TRBV4-1	CASSPLLGYEQYF
TRBJ2-3	TRBV28	CASNREGLGDTQYF
TRBJ2-3	TRBV10-1	CASGGTVSDTQYF
TRBJ1-5	TRBV4-3	CASSQDGTGNQPQHF
TRBJ2-1	TRBV7-8	CASSSLAGGLYNEQFF
TRBJ2-7	TRBV4-3	CASSPGISYEQYF